This T cell receptor (beta chain) was observed in a study of blood T cell repertoires in COVID-19. Study information: Sites across the United States, Italy and Spain contributed samples from acute and convalescent COVID-19. PBMCs, B-cell-depleted T cells, or T cells provided the cDNA or gDNA that made up the material.

The method was immunoSEQ multiplex PCR; TCRdb's version includes in-frame clones alone and lacks a portion of them. The table lists 250,000 to 350,000 clones, 90% of them singletons, with around 2.7% in the top ten. Participants, 18 to 89 years old, spanned more than 20 US areas. Each recovered donor of Cohort 3 presented with two negative PCRs, clearance, or symptom resolution. Sample: PBMCs or T cells enriched from blood (not recorded which). This receptor was identified in a man aged 55 to 70 who had recovered from COVID-19.

This CDR3 reads CAVRSEALNTEAFF. CDR3 bases: TGTGCCGTAAGGTCGGAGGCCCTGAACACTGAAGCTTTCTTT. The chain uses TRBV10-3 and TRBJ1-1; D not certain. Trimming took 11 bases from V and 0 from J, leaving 16 bases between them. The CDR3 is made up of 14 amino acids. CDR1 and CDR2 (germline): ENHRY, SYGVKD.